This paragraph reports one TCR beta chain. Its antigen is as yet unknown. Repertoires were generated with immunoSEQ multiplex PCR, while TCRdb's copy carries only in-frame clones and drops some. The sample has about 2.3 million clones, around 90% seen once. This record belongs to a study of shared clonotypes between healthy human individuals. Overall study findings and caveats: For naive CD4 cells, around 5.1% of clonotypes were shared across a handful of donors. Deeper or shallower sequencing was expected to change how clonotypes are shared among donors.

Subsets obtained from CD4+ cells comprised CD45RA+ naive and CD45RA-negative memory cells. The sequenced material came from naive CD4+ T cells from PBMCs. Subset here: CD45RA+ positively selected. The TCR was taken from a man between 18 and 29 years old in good health. Some clones in this sample may be carry-over from other donors' samples.

The CDR3 region has the DNA TGTGCCAGCAGGTCACCAGGGGGACCTAACTATGGCTACACCTTC. Protein sequence: CASRSPGGPNYGYTF. This chain links TRBV7-2 with TRBJ1-2, with 7 bases that match TRBD1. V was pared by 6 bases and J by 0 bases, with 7 bases of the junction left unmatched. The germline V gene encodes CDR1 SGHTA and CDR2 FQGNSA. The CDR3 has 15 amino acids.